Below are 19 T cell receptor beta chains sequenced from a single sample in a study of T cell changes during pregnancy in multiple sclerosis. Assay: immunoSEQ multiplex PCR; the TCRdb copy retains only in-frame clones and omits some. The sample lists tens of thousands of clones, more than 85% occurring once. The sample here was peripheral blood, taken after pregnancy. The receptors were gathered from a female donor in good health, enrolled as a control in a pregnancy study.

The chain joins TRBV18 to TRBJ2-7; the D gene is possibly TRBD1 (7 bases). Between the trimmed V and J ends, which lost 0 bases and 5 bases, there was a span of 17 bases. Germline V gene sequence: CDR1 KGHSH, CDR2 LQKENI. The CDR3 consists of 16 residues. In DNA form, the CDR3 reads TGTGCCAGCTCACCACCGTATGCAGGGGGGTCCCACGAGCAGTACTTC. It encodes CASSPPYAGGSHEQYF.

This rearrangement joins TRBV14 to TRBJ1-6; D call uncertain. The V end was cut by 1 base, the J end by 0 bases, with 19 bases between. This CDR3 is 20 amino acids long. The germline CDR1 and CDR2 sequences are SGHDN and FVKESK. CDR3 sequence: CASSQGVPGRPRSYNSPLHF. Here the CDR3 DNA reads TGTGCCAGCAGCCAAGGTGTACCGGGGAGGCCGCGCTCCTATAATTCACCCCTCCACTTT.

The CDR3 reads CASSYGAGGNGETQYF. CDR3 bases: TGTGCCAGCAGTTACGGGGCCGGGGGTAACGGAGAGACCCAGTACTTC. The V gene is TRBV6-6, the J gene TRBJ2-5; TRBD2 might be the D (6 bases). V was clipped by 2 bases and J by 4 bases, with 17 bases between them. The CDR3 has 16 amino acids. Looked up from germline, CDR1 is MNHNY and CDR2 is SVGAGI (reference sequence).

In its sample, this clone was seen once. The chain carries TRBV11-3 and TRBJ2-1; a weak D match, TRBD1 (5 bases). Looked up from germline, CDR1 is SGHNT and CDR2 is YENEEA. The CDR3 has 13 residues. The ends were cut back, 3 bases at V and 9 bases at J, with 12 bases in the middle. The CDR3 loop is CASSLSGRAEQFF. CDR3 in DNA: TGTGCCAGCAGCTTGTCTGGCAGGGCTGAGCAGTTCTTC.

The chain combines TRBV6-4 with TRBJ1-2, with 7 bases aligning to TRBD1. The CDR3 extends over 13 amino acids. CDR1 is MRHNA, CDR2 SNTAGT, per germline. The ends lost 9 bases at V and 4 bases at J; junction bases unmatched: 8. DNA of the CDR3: TGTGCCAGTAACAAAGGGGGCGGCTATGGCTACACCTTC. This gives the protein CASNKGGGYGYTF.

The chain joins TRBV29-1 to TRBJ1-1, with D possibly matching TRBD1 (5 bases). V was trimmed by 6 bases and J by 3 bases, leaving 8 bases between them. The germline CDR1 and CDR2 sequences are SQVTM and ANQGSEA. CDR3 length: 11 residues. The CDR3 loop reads CSVLRDTEAFF. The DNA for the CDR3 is TGCAGCGTGCTCAGGGACACTGAAGCTTTCTTT.

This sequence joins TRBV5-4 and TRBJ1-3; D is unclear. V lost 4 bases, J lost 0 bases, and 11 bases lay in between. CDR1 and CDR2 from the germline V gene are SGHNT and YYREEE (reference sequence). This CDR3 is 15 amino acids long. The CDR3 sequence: CASSQGLFSGNTIYF. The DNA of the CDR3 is TGTGCCAGCAGCCAAGGACTGTTCTCTGGAAACACCATATATTTT.

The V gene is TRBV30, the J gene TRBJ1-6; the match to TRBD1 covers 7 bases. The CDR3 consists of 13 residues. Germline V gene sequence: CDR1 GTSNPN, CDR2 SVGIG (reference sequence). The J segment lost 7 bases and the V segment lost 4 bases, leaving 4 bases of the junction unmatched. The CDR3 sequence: CAWKGQPNSPLHF. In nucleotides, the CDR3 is TGTGCCTGGAAGGGACAGCCCAATTCACCCCTCCACTTT. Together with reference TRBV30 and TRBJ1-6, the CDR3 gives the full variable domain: SQTIHQWPATLVQPVGSPLSLECTVEGTSNPNLYWYRQAAGRGLQLLFYSVGIGQISSEVPQNLSASRPQDRQFILSSKKLLLSDSGFYLCAWKGQPNSPLHFGNGTRLTVT.

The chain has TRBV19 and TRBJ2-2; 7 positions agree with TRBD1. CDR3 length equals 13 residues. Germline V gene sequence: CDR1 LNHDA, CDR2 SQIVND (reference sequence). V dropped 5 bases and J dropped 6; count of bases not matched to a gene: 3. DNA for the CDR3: TGTGCCAGTAGTTGGCAGGGGGCCGGGGAGCTGTTTTTT. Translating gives CASSWQGAGELFF. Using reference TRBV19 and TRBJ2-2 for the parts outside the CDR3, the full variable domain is DGGITQSPKYLFRKEGQNVTLSCEQNLNHDAMYWYRQDPGQGLRLIYYSQIVNDFQKGDIAEGYSVSREKKESFPLTVTSAQKNPTAFYLCASSWQGAGELFFGEGSRLTVL.

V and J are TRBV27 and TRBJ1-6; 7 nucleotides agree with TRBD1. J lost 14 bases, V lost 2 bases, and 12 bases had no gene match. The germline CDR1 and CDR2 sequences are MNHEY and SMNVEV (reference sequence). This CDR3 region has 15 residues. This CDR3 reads CASSLTGAGGFTLHF. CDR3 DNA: TGTGCCAGCAGTTTAACGGGGGCAGGGGGATTCACCCTCCACTTT.

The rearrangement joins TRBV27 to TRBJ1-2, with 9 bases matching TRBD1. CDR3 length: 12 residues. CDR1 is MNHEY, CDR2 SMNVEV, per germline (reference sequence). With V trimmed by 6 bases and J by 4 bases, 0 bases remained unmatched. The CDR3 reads CASRDRGYGYTF. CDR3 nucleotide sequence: TGTGCCAGCAGGGACAGGGGCTATGGCTACACCTTC.

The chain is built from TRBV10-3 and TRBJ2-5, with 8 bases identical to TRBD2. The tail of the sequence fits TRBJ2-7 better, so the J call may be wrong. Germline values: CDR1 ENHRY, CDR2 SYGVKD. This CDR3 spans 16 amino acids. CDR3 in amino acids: CAISVDQRGSTYEQYF. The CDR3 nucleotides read TGTGCCATCAGTGTAGACCAGCGGGGGAGCACCTACGAGCAGTACTTC.

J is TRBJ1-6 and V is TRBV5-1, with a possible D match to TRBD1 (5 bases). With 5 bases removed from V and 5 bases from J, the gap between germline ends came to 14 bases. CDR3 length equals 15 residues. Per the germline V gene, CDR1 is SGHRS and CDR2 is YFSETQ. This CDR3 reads CASRTDSGDNSPLHF. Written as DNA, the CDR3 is TGCGCCAGCAGAACTGACAGTGGCGATAATTCACCCCTCCACTTT.

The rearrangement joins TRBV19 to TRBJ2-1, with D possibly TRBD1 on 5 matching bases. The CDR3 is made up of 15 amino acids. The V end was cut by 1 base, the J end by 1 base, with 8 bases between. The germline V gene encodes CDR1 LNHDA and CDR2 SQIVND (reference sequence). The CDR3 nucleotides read TGTGCCAGTAGTATAGGGGGCCTTTCCTACAATGAGCAGTTCTTC. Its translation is CASSIGGLSYNEQFF.

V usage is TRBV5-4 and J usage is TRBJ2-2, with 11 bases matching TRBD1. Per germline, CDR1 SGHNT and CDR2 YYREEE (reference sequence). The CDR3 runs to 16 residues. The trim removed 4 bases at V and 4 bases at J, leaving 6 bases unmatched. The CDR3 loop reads CASSQKDRGPTGELFF. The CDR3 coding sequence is TGTGCCAGCAGCCAGAAGGACAGGGGGCCCACCGGGGAGCTGTTTTTT.

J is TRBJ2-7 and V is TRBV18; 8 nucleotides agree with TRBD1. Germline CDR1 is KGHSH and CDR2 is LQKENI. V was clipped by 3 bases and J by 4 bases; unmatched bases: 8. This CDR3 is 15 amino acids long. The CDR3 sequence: CASSPSQGAPYEQYF. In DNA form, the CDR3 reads TGTGCCAGCTCACCTTCCCAGGGGGCACCTTACGAGCAGTACTTC.

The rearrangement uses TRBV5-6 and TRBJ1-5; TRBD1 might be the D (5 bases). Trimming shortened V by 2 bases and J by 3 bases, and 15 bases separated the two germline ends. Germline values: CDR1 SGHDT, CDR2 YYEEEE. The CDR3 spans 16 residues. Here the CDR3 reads CASSFRATVSNQPQHF. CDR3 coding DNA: TGTGCCAGCAGCTTCCGGGCGACAGTCTCCAATCAGCCCCAGCATTTT. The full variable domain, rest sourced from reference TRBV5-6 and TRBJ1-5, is DAGVTQSPTHLIKTRGQQVTLRCSPKSGHDTVSWYQQALGQGPQFIFQYYEEEERQRGNFPDRFSGHQFPNYSSELNVNALLLGDSALYLCASSFRATVSNQPQHFGDGTRLSIL.

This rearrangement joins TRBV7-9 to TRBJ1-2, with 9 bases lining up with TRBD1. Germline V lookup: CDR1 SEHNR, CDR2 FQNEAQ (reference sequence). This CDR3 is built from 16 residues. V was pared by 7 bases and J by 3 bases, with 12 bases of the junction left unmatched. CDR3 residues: CASNFGQGPGDYGYTF. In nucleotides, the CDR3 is TGTGCCAGCAACTTTGGACAGGGGCCCGGAGACTATGGCTACACCTTC.

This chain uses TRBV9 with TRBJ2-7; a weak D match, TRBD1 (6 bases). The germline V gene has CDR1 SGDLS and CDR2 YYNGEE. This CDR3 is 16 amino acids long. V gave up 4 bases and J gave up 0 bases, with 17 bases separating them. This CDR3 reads CASSLTGLTSSYEQYF. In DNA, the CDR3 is TGTGCCAGCAGCTTAACAGGGCTTACAAGCTCCTACGAGCAGTACTTC.